One and the same sample provided the 18 T cell receptor beta chains below, sequenced in a study of T cell changes during pregnancy in multiple sclerosis. Only in-frame clones appear in the TCRdb table, and some are missing; sequencing was by immunoSEQ multiplex PCR. The repertoire holds about 28,000 clones, with 85% to 90% as singletons. Sequenced here: CD4+ T cells from peripheral blood mononuclear cells, sampled in the second trimester of pregnancy. The receptors here all came from a female donor with multiple sclerosis, enrolled in a pregnancy study.

The chain combines TRBV7-6 with TRBJ1-3; D is ambiguous. The length of the CDR3 is 14 residues. Trimming left V 1 base short and J 0 bases short, with 4 bases between. The germline CDR1 and CDR2 sequences are SGHVS and FNYEAQ. The CDR3 sequence: CASSLVASGNTIYF. CDR3 in DNA: TGTGCCAGCAGCTTAGTGGCCTCTGGAAACACCATATATTTT.

The chain carries TRBV19 and TRBJ1-3; D gene ambiguous. Germline V gene lookup returns CDR1 LNHDA and CDR2 SQIVND (reference sequence). V was cut by 8 bases and J by 0 bases, with 14 bases left in between. There are 15 residues in the CDR3. The DNA of the CDR3 is TGTGCCAGTCAACTTAACGGGGACTCTGGAAACACCATATATTTT. Protein product: CASQLNGDSGNTIYF.

The chain joins TRBV18 to TRBJ2-2, with 8 bases that match TRBD1. CDR1 and CDR2 (germline): KGHSH, LQKENI. Germline trimming cut 4 bases from V and 1 base from J; bases unmatched to any gene: 2. The CDR3 length is 15 residues. CDR3 nucleotide sequence: TGTGCCAGCTCACGGGACAGGATGAACACCGGGGAGCTGTTTTTT. It yields the protein CASSRDRMNTGELFF.

The V call is TRBV6-5, the J call TRBJ2-7, with 8 bases matching TRBD2. This CDR3 is 15 amino acids long. J gave up 4 bases and V 0 bases, and 5 bases lay outside the gene matches. The germline V gene encodes CDR1 MNHEY and CDR2 SVGAGI. The CDR3 region has the DNA TGTGCCAGCAGTTACTCCAACGGGGGGGGTTACGAGCAGTACTTC. Amino acid sequence: CASSYSNGGGYEQYF.

This clone showed up just a few times. This chain connects TRBV5-6 to TRBJ2-7; TRBD2 aligns across 7 bases. V lost 3 bases and J lost 9; bases outside the gene matches: 9. Germline V gene lookup returns CDR1 SGHDT and CDR2 YYEEEE. There are 13 residues in the CDR3. This CDR3 reads CASSWRGSTRQYF. As DNA, the CDR3 is TGTGCCAGCAGCTGGCGGGGGTCTACGAGGCAGTACTTC. Looking up the rest from reference TRBV5-6 and TRBJ2-7 gives the full variable domain: DAGVTQSPTHLIKTRGQQVTLRCSPKSGHDTVSWYQQALGQGPQFIFQYYEEEERQRGNFPDRFSGHQFPNYSSELNVNALLLGDSALYLCASSWRGSTRQYFGPGTRLTVT.

This clone has a handful of counts. The genes are TRBV4-1 and TRBJ1-4, with D tentatively TRBD1 (6 bases). CDR3 length equals 15 residues. Trimming removed 1 base from V and 8 bases from J, with 14 bases in between. Germline V gives CDR1 MGHRA, CDR2 YSYEKL. CDR3 DNA: TGCGCCAGCAGCCAAGCCAGGGGAAGTGAAGAAAAACTGTTTTTT. This sequence encodes CASSQARGSEEKLFF.

The V call is TRBV29-1, the J call TRBJ1-4; D is unclear. CDR3 length: 13 amino acids. The germline CDR1 and CDR2 sequences are SQVTM and ANQGSEA. V was cut by 4 bases and J by 0 bases, with 6 bases left in between. CDR3 nucleotide sequence: TGCAGCGTTGGCGGGACAACTAATGAAAAACTGTTTTTT. It is translated as CSVGGTTNEKLFF.

The chain links TRBV5-8 to TRBJ1-2; D is uncertain. The CDR3 runs to 12 residues. The germline V gene has CDR1 SGHTS and CDR2 YDEGEE. V was cut by 3 bases and J by 4 bases, with 7 bases left in between. The CDR3 is CASSWSSYGYTF. The CDR3 DNA reads as TGTGCCAGCAGCTGGAGTTCCTATGGCTACACCTTC.

V and J are TRBV5-1 and TRBJ1-1; a weak D match, TRBD1 (6 bases). V was shortened by 0 bases and J by 3 bases, with 15 bases between the two germline ends. CDR1 is SGHRS, CDR2 YFSETQ, per germline. CDR3 length: 16 residues. CDR3 nucleotide sequence: TGCGCCAGCAGCTTGGATGGGCGGACAGCCGACACTGAAGCTTTCTTT. Residues: CASSLDGRTADTEAFF.

This rearrangement joins TRBV6-5 to TRBJ1-1; weak D call: TRBD1 (5 bases). Germline CDR1 is MNHEY and CDR2 is SVGAGI. The CDR3 contains 14 residues. Trimming stripped 7 bases from V and 3 bases from J, with 15 bases between. In nucleotides, the CDR3 is TGTGCCAGCAAGATCACCAGGGCGGACACTGAAGCTTTCTTT. This sequence encodes CASKITRADTEAFF.

The chain combines TRBV27 with TRBJ2-7; TRBD1 agrees at 9 bases. V lost 2 bases and J lost 2; bases outside the gene matches: 7. Germline assignment: CDR1 MNHEY and CDR2 SMNVEV (reference sequence). There are 16 residues in the CDR3. CDR3 coding DNA: TGTGCCAGCAGTTTAGGGGTGGGACAGGGTACCTACGAGCAGTACTTC. Its translation is CASSLGVGQGTYEQYF.

The chain combines TRBV18 with TRBJ2-7, with D perhaps TRBD2 (5 bases). The CDR3 is 14 residues long. Deletions cut 3 bases from V and 2 bases from J, with 11 bases between. Germline V gene lookup returns CDR1 KGHSH and CDR2 LQKENI. The CDR3 DNA follows: TGTGCCAGCTCACCGGGGAGTGGCCCCTACGAGCAGTACTTC. Amino acid sequence: CASSPGSGPYEQYF. Complete variable domain (other parts from reference TRBV18 and TRBJ2-7): NAGVMQNPRHLVRRRGQEARLRCSPMKGHSHVYWYRQLPEEGLKFMVYLQKENIIDESGMPKERFSAEFPKEGPSILRIQQVVRGDSAAYFCASSPGSGPYEQYFGPGTRLTVT.

The chain combines TRBV7-9 with TRBJ2-5; 11 bases fit TRBD2. The CDR3 consists of 15 residues. J gave up 4 bases and V 5 bases, and 6 bases lay outside the gene matches. CDR1 is SEHNR and CDR2 is FQNEAQ in the germline V gene (reference sequence). The CDR3 here is CASSRLGLAGETQYF. CDR3 nucleotide sequence: TGTGCCAGCAGCCGCCTTGGACTAGCGGGAGAGACCCAGTACTTC.

This clone has only a few counts. The V gene is TRBV5-4, the J gene TRBJ2-2, with D possibly matching TRBD1 (6 bases). With 4 bases removed from V and 1 base from J, the gap between germline ends came to 11 bases. The CDR3 has 15 residues. The germline gives CDR1 SGHNT, CDR2 YYREEE (reference sequence). This CDR3 is CASSRDTENTGELFF. In nucleotides, the CDR3 is TGTGCCAGCAGCCGGGACACCGAGAACACCGGGGAGCTGTTTTTT.

The chain combines TRBV19 with TRBJ2-6; the match to TRBD1 covers 7 bases. Unmatched junction bases numbered 4, after V lost 8 bases and J lost 0 bases. Looked up from germline, CDR1 is LNHDA and CDR2 is SQIVND (reference sequence). This CDR3 is built from 15 residues. For the CDR3, the DNA is TGTGCCAGTCGAGCAGGGGGCTCTGGGGCCAACGTCCTGACTTTC. Protein product: CASRAGGSGANVLTF.

This clone was detected only once. The chain uses TRBV4-1 and TRBJ2-1; 8 bases fit TRBD1. The germline V gene has CDR1 MGHRA and CDR2 YSYEKL. V lost 4 bases to trimming and J lost 9 bases; unmatched junction nucleotides: 11. This CDR3 is 15 amino acids long. CDR3 protein: CASSPTGQGNVEQFF. The CDR3 DNA reads as TGCGCCAGCAGCCCCACCGGACAGGGTAACGTTGAGCAGTTCTTC.

The CDR3 sequence: CASSGGSNPYNEQFF. The CDR3 DNA follows: TGTGCCAGCAGTGGGGGCAGCAACCCTTACAATGAGCAGTTCTTC. The chain recombines TRBV2 with TRBJ2-1, with D possibly TRBD1 on 5 matching bases. This CDR3 is built from 15 residues. Germline CDR1 reads SNHLY; CDR2 reads FYNNEI. The germline V and J ends were trimmed by 4 bases and 4 bases, with 14 bases remaining between them.

This chain links TRBV19 with TRBJ1-2; the match to TRBD1 covers 10 bases. Trimming cost V 5 bases and J 2 bases; bases outside gene matches: 8. Looked up from germline, CDR1 is LNHDA and CDR2 is SQIVND (reference sequence). This CDR3 spans 16 amino acids. The CDR3 nucleotides are TGTGCCAGTAGTCCATACAAGGGACAGGGGAACTATGGCTACACCTTC. It translates to CASSPYKGQGNYGYTF. The whole variable domain, remainder taken from reference TRBV19 and TRBJ1-2, is DGGITQSPKYLFRKEGQNVTLSCEQNLNHDAMYWYRQDPGQGLRLIYYSQIVNDFQKGDIAEGYSVSREKKESFPLTVTSAQKNPTAFYLCASSPYKGQGNYGYTFGSGTRLTVV.